These T cell receptor beta chains were read from a single sample in a study of siplizumab effects on memory and regulatory T cells. TCRdb's copy holds only in-frame clones and misses some; the assay was immunoSEQ multiplex PCR. Counted here are 110,000 or so clones, roughly 91% occurring once; the ten biggest clones make up 0.32%. Sequenced: CD4+ T cells sorted from blood. The receptors stem from a human donor in good health. Each CDR3 is given with its conserved first and last residue. The D gene is left open where the match is weak. Clone size is given for some rows only: seen once, a few or many times, or a class if the clone is expanded.

abundance,d_gene,j_gene,v_gene,CDR3aa,CDR3nt
.,TRBD2,TRBJ2-1,TRBV10-1,CAGPGLAGHEQFF,TGCGCCGGACCGGGACTAGCGGGCCATGAGCAGTTCTTC
.,TRBD2,TRBJ2-1,TRBV4-1,CASSLGAGGGNNEQFF,TGCGCCAGTTCCCTGGGAGCGGGGGGCGGGAACAATGAGCAGTTCTTC
many,.,TRBJ1-1,TRBV2,CAILGNTEAFF,TGTGCCATTTTGGGGAACACTGAAGCTTTCTTT
once,.,TRBJ2-7,TRBV18,CASSPMDEQYF,TGTGCCAGCTCACCAATGGACGAGCAGTACTTC
.,.,TRBJ1-2,TRBV2,CASSGGSNYGYTF,TGTGCCAGCAGCGGTGGATCTAACTATGGCTACACCTTC
once,.,TRBJ1-1,TRBV5-6,CASRRGGNTEAFF,TGTGCCAGCAGACGAGGGGGGAACACTGAAGCTTTCTTT
.,TRBD2,TRBJ2-7,TRBV6-6,CASSRTSGRAYEQYF,TGTGCCAGCAGTAGGACTAGCGGGAGGGCCTACGAGCAGTACTTC
.,.,TRBJ2-3,TRBV4-1,CASSHKFRQADTQYF,TGCGCCAGCAGCCACAAGTTCCGGCAAGCAGATACGCAGTATTTT
.,.,TRBJ2-7,TRBV11-2,CASSPGKGYEQYF,TGTGCCAGCAGTCCGGGCAAGGGCTACGAGCAGTACTTC
.,.,TRBJ1-4,TRBV11-3,CASSTGRWNATNEKLFF,TGTGCCAGCAGCACCGGGAGGTGGAATGCAACTAATGAAAAACTGTTTTTT
once,.,TRBJ2-3,TRBV9,CASSFSEGLTDTQYF,TGTGCCAGCAGCTTCTCGGAGGGCCTCACAGATACGCAGTATTTT
.,TRBD1,TRBJ1-2,TRBV18,CASSPRQGDYGYTF,TGTGCCAGCTCACCAAGGCAGGGGGACTATGGCTACACCTTC
.,.,TRBJ1-1,TRBV6-5,CASRRSQGNTEAFF,TGTGCCAGCAGGCGCTCACAGGGGAACACTGAAGCTTTCTTT
.,TRBD2,TRBJ2-7,TRBV28,CASTPIGSGSTYEQYF,TGTGCCAGCACCCCCATTGGTAGCGGGAGTACCTACGAGCAGTACTTC
once,.,TRBJ1-5,TRBV7-8,CASSRTGGNQPQHF,TGTGCCAGCAGTCGAACAGGAGGCAATCAGCCCCAGCATTTT
.,.,TRBJ2-4,TRBV20-1,CSADRENIQYF,TGCAGTGCGGACAGAGAAAACATTCAGTACTTC
once,.,TRBJ2-1,TRBV11-2,CASSLAGFYNEQFF,TGTGCCAGCAGCTTGGCAGGATTCTACAATGAGCAGTTCTTC
.,.,TRBJ1-2,TRBV15,CATSRDPGLGGYTF,TGTGCCACCAGCAGAGACCCAGGTCTCGGCGGCTACACCTTC
.,.,TRBJ2-2,TRBV11-2,CASSLGQGLSELFF,TGTGCCAGCAGCTTAGGGCAGGGTCTGAGCGAGCTGTTTTTT
.,TRBD1,TRBJ1-1,TRBV28,CASSPPGTGNTEAFF,TGTGCCAGCAGTCCCCCCGGGACAGGGAACACTGAAGCTTTCTTT
once,.,TRBJ2-7,TRBV2,CASSKSTGSSSYEQYF,TGTGCCAGCAGTAAGAGTACAGGTTCCTCCTCCTACGAGCAGTACTTC
.,.,TRBJ1-4,TRBV2,CASRVTGSTNEKLFF,TGTGCCAGCAGAGTAACAGGGTCAACTAATGAAAAACTGTTTTTT
.,.,TRBJ2-5,TRBV30,CAWNRGNRQETQYF,TGTGCCTGGAATAGGGGAAACAGGCAAGAGACCCAGTACTTC
.,TRBD2,TRBJ2-7,TRBV4-2,CASSQGLADDYEQYF,TGTGCCAGCAGCCAAGGACTAGCGGACGACTACGAGCAGTACTTC
.,.,TRBJ2-1,TRBV5-1,CASRTATAYNEQFF,TGCGCCAGCCGGACTGCGACAGCCTACAATGAGCAGTTCTTC
.,.,TRBJ2-7,TRBV5-1,CASTLGDAKPFAYEQYF,TGCGCCAGCACCCTGGGGGACGCCAAACCGTTTGCCTACGAGCAGTACTTC
.,.,TRBJ1-1,TRBV5-1,CASSLAMRGAEAFF,TGCGCCAGCAGCTTGGCCATGAGGGGCGCTGAAGCTTTCTTT
.,.,TRBJ1-1,TRBV9,CASSVEQNTEAFF,TGTGCCAGCAGCGTAGAGCAAAACACTGAAGCTTTCTTT
.,.,TRBJ1-2,TRBV7-9,CASSLDGTSRYTF,TGTGCCAGCAGCTTAGACGGAACTAGTCGCTACACCTTC
.,.,TRBJ2-2,TRBV27,CASTPLPSTGELFF,TGTGCCAGCACCCCTCTGCCGAGCACCGGGGAGCTGTTTTTT
.,TRBD1,TRBJ1-5,TRBV10-3,CAIKGAGSNQPQHF,TGTGCCATCAAGGGGGCAGGGAGCAATCAGCCCCAGCATTTT
.,TRBD1,TRBJ2-5,TRBV2,CASSESGGTGTQYF,TGTGCCAGCAGTGAATCAGGGGGGACAGGGACCCAGTACTTC
.,TRBD1,TRBJ1-2,TRBV9,CASSLDVGGMDYGYTF,TGTGCCAGCAGCCTAGATGTAGGGGGCATGGACTATGGCTACACCTTC
.,.,TRBJ1-2,TRBV5-4,CASSYTANYGYTF,TGTGCCAGCAGTTACACAGCTAACTATGGCTACACCTTC
.,TRBD2,TRBJ2-7,TRBV5-1,CASSFPHTSGSPNYEQYF,TGCGCCAGCAGCTTCCCTCACACTAGCGGGAGCCCAAACTACGAGCAGTACTTC
.,.,TRBJ1-5,TRBV5-4,CASSIDSNQPQHF,TGTGCCAGCAGCATAGACAGCAATCAGCCCCAGCATTTT
.,TRBD1,TRBJ2-7,TRBV11-3,CASSSRRPDRGRDEQYF,TGTGCCAGCAGCTCCCGCCGCCCGGACAGGGGACGGGACGAGCAGTACTTC
.,TRBD1,TRBJ1-4,TRBV6-1,CASSPNGQVYEKLFF,TGTGCCAGCAGCCCCAATGGACAGGTTTATGAAAAACTGTTTTTT
.,TRBD2,TRBJ2-1,TRBV6-5,CASSKLAGGNNEQFF,TGTGCCAGCAGTAAACTAGCGGGAGGGAACAATGAGCAGTTCTTC
once,TRBD2,TRBJ2-1,TRBV5-1,CASSFSGNSYNEQFF,TGCGCCAGCAGCTTTAGCGGGAACTCCTACAATGAGCAGTTCTTC
.,TRBD2,TRBJ2-3,TRBV9,CASSGRTSGASTDTQYF,TGTGCCAGCAGCGGACGAACTAGCGGGGCCTCCACAGATACGCAGTATTTT
.,TRBD1,TRBJ1-1,TRBV5-4,CASSLTGGGEAFF,TGTGCCAGCAGCTTGACAGGGGGTGGTGAAGCTTTCTTT
.,.,TRBJ1-1,TRBV2,CASANTEAFF,TGTGCCAGCGCCAACACTGAAGCTTTCTTT
.,.,TRBJ1-1,TRBV2,CASSVLENTEAFF,TGTGCCAGCAGTGTTTTGGAGAACACTGAAGCTTTCTTT
.,.,TRBJ2-7,TRBV5-5,CALLVQYF,TGTGCTCTCCTGGTGCAGTACTTC
once,.,TRBJ1-1,TRBV28,CASSLTRFGLNTEAFF,TGTGCCAGCAGCCTAACGAGGTTCGGGCTGAACACTGAAGCTTTCTTT
.,.,TRBJ2-7,TRBV19,CASSRDGTYEQYF,TGTGCCAGTAGTAGGGACGGTACCTACGAGCAGTACTTC
once,.,TRBJ2-4,TRBV30,CAWSPGAIQYF,TGTGCCTGGAGTCCGGGAGCCATTCAGTACTTC
.,.,TRBJ2-3,TRBV21-1,CASSKLQGATDTQYF,TGTGCCAGCAGCAAGTTACAGGGGGCTACAGATACGCAGTATTTT
.,TRBD1,TRBJ1-2,TRBV11-2,CASSLTGGGGYTF,TGTGCCAGCAGCCTAACAGGGGGCGGTGGCTACACCTTC
.,TRBD2,TRBJ2-7,TRBV4-2,CASSLLSGGAGDEQYF,TGTGCCAGCAGCCTCCTTAGCGGGGGGGCAGGAGACGAGCAGTACTTC
.,TRBD1,TRBJ1-5,TRBV7-8,CASSARGQGDQPQHF,TGTGCCAGCAGCGCTCGGGGACAGGGGGATCAGCCCCAGCATTTT
.,TRBD1,TRBJ1-5,TRBV2,CASRDRGGAQPQHF,TGTGCCAGCAGAGACAGGGGTGGCGCTCAGCCCCAGCATTTT
.,.,TRBJ1-1,TRBV5-4,CASSLDSTNTEAFF,TGTGCCAGCAGCCTGGACAGCACGAACACTGAAGCTTTCTTT
.,TRBD2,TRBJ2-7,TRBV4-2,CASSQGGGYEQYF,TGTGCCAGCAGCCAGGGCGGGGGGTACGAGCAGTACTTC